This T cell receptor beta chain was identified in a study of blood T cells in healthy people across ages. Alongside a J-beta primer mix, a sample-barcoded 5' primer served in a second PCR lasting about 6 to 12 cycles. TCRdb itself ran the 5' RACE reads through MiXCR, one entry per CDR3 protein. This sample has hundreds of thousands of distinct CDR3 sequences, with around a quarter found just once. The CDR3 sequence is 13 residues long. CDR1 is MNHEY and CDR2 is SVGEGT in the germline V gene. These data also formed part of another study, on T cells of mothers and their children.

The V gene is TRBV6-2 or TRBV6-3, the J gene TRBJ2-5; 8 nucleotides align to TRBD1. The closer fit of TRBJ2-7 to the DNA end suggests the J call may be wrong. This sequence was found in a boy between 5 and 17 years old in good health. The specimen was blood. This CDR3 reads CATTGTGLTEQYF. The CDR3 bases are TGTGCCACCACCGGGACAGGACTAACCGAGCAGTACTTC.